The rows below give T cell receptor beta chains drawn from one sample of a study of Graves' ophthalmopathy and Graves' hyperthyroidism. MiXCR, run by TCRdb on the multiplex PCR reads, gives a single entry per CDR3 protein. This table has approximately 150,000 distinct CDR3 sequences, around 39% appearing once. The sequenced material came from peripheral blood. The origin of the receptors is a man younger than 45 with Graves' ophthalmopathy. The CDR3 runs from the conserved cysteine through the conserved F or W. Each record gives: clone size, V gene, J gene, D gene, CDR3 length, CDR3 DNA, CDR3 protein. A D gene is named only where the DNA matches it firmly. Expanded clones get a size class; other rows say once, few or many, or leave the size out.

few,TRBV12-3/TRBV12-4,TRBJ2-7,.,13,TGTGCCAGCAGCCTGGGACCTATCGGCGAGCAGTACTTC,CASSLGPIGEQYF
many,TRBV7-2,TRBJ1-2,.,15,TGTGCCAGCAGCTCTCCTCGGGGGCTGGGCTATGGCTACACCTTC,CASSSPRGLGYGYTF
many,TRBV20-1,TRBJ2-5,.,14,TGCAGTGCTAGTCCCCCGAGTAGAAAAGAGACCCAGTACTTC,CSASPPSRKETQYF
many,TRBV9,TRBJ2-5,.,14,TGTGCCAGCAGCGACCAAGGGTCGGGGGAGACCCAGTACTTC,CASSDQGSGETQYF
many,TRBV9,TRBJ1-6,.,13,TGTGCCAGCAGCCCGGGACACGGAAAAGGGCTCCACTTT,CASSPGHGKGLHF
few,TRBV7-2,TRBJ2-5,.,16,TGTGCCAGCAGCTTAGCCAGCAGGGGACCTCAAGAGACCCAGTACTTC,CASSLASRGPQETQYF
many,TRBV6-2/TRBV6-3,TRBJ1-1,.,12,TGTGCCAGCAGCCGCCCGGCGGCTGAAGCTTTCTTT,CASSRPAAEAFF
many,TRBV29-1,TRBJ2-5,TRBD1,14,TGCAGCGTTCGACAGGGGGCGGCCCAAGAGACCCAGTACTTC,CSVRQGAAQETQYF
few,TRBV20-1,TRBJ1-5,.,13,TGCAGTGCAATTGACAGGATCAATCAGCCCCAGCATTTT,CSAIDRINQPQHF
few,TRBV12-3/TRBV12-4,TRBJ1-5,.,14,TGTGCCAGCAGTTTAAGGCAGGGGAGTCAGCCCCAGCATTTT,CASSLRQGSQPQHF
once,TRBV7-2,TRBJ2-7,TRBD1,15,TGTGCCAGCAACAGGGACAGGGCCGCTTACTACGAGCAGTACTTC,CASNRDRAAYYEQYF
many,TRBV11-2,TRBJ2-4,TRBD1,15,TGTGCCAGCAGATCACTTACGGGACAGTTAAACATTCAGTACTTC,CASRSLTGQLNIQYF
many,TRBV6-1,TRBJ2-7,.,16,TGTGCCAGCAGTACCCGCTTCGGGGGAGGCTCCTACGAGCAGTACTTC,CASSTRFGGGSYEQYF
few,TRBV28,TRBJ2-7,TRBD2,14,TGTGCCAGCAGTTCCACCGCGGGAGCCTACGAGCAGTACTTC,CASSSTAGAYEQYF
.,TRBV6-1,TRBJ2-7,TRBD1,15,TGTGCCAGCAGTGGTTCGTGGACAGGCACCTACGAGCAGTACTTC,CASSGSWTGTYEQYF
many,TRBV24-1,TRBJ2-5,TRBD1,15,TGTGCCACCAGTGACCCGACAGGGTACCAAGAGACCCAGTACTTC,CATSDPTGYQETQYF
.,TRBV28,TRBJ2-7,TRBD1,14,TGTGCCAGCAGGACGGGACAGGGGGGGTACGAGCAGTACTTC,CASRTGQGGYEQYF
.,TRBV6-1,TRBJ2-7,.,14,TGTGCCAGCAGTGAAGGGAGCGCACGCTACGAGCAGTACTTC,CASSEGSARYEQYF
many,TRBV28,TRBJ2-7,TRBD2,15,TGTGCCAGCAGTTTGGGGCGGGAGTGGGCCTACGAGCAGTACTTC,CASSLGREWAYEQYF
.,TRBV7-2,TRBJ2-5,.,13,TGTGCCAGCAGCAGTAGTCCTTCGGAGACCCAGTACTTC,CASSSSPSETQYF
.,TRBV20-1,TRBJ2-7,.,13,TGCAGTGCTAGAGATGGAGACGGCTACGAGCAGTACTTC,CSARDGDGYEQYF
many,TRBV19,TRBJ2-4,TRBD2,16,TGTGCCAGTAGTGGTAGCGGGAGCCCAGCCAAAAACATTCAGTACTTC,CASSGSGSPAKNIQYF
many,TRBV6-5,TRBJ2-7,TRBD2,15,TGTGCCAGCAGTTACCGAGCGGGAGGTGCTTACGAGCAGTACTTC,CASSYRAGGAYEQYF
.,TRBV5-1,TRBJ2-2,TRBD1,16,TGCGCCAGCAGCTCCCGGCGGGACAGGGGTACCGGGGAGCTGTTTTTT,CASSSRRDRGTGELFF
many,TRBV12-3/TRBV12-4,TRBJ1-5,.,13,TGTGCCAGCAGTTTGGTCTTTGGACAGCCCCAGCATTTT,CASSLVFGQPQHF
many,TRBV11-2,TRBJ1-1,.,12,TGTGCCAGCAGTTCCGAGGGCGTAGAAGCTTTCTTT,CASSSEGVEAFF
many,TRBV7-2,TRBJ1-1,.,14,TGTGCCAGCAGTTTCGACAGAACGAACACTGAAGCTTTCTTT,CASSFDRTNTEAFF
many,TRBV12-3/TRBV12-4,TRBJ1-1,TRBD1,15,TGTGCCAGCAGTTACCGGGACAGGGGGAACACTGAAGCTTTCTTT,CASSYRDRGNTEAFF
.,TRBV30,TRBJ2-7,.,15,TGTGCCTTCAGGATCCTCGGGACCGGGTCCTACGAGCAGTACTTC,CAFRILGTGSYEQYF
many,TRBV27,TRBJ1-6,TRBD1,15,TGTGCCAGCAGTGCTTTCAACAGGGGAAATTCACCCCTCCACTTT,CASSAFNRGNSPLHF
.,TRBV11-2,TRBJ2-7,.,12,TGTGCCAGCAGCCGAAACTCGGGACTTCCGGACTTC,CASSRNSGLPDF
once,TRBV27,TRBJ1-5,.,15,TGTGCCAGCAGCCCTCGGAACTCGGTCAATCAGCCCCAGCATTTT,CASSPRNSVNQPQHF
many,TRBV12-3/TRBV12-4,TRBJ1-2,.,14,TGTGCCAGCAGCCTAAGGCAGGGAGTCTATGGCTACACCTTC,CASSLRQGVYGYTF
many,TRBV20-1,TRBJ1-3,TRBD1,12,TGCAGTGCTGACAGGGGTGGAAACACCATATATTTT,CSADRGGNTIYF
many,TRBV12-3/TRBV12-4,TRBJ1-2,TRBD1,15,TGTGCCAGCAGTTTGGGACAGGGGAGTCCCTATGGCTACACCTTC,CASSLGQGSPYGYTF
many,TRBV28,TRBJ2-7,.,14,TGTGCCAGCAGTTTGCCCCGTAGGGCCTACGAGCAGTACTTC,CASSLPRRAYEQYF
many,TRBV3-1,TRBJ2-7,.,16,TGTGCCAGCAGCCAAGATACGGCACATCGCTCCTACGAGCAGTACTTC,CASSQDTAHRSYEQYF
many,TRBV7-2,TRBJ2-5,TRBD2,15,TGTGCCAGCAGCTCGGATAGCGGGAGGGGGAGGACCCAGTACTTC,CASSSDSGRGRTQYF
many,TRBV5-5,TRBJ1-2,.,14,TGTGCCAGCAGCTTTGGCGGGGGCGGTGATGGCTACACCTTC,CASSFGGGGDGYTF
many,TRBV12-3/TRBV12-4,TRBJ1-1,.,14,TGTGCCAGCAGAAGGGCCAACCTGAACACTGAAGCTTTCTTT,CASRRANLNTEAFF
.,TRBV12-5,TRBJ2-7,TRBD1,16,TGTGCTAGTGGTTTGGTACATGACAGGGGCAGGAACGAGCAGTACTTC,CASGLVHDRGRNEQYF
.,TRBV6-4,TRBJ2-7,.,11,TGTGCCAGCACCAGACAGAACGAGCAGTACTTC,CASTRQNEQYF
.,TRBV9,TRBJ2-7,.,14,TGTGCCAGCAGCGTAGATACAGGGTCAGCCGAGCAGTACTTC,CASSVDTGSAEQYF
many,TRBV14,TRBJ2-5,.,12,TGTGCCAGCAGCCAAGTACCTGAGACCCAGTACTTC,CASSQVPETQYF
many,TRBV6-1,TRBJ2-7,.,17,TGTGCCAGCAGTGATATCCCGGACTTGAGCGTCTCCTACGAGCAGTACTTC,CASSDIPDLSVSYEQYF
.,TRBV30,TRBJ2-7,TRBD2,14,TGTGCCTGGGGTGAAGGGAGGGGTGACGACGAGCAGTACTTC,CAWGEGRGDDEQYF
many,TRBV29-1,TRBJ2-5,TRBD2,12,TGCAGCGTTGAGGGCGGGGGGGAGACCCAGTACTTC,CSVEGGGETQYF